This is a list of T cell receptor beta chains from one sample in a study of cytomegalovirus exposure and HLA in healthy donors. TCRdb keeps only in-frame clones here, not all; method: immunoSEQ multiplex PCR. The data contain approximately 250,000 clones, more than 75% of them singletons. Sequenced: PBMCs. The receptors were sampled from a girl aged 2-15 years in good health and CMV-seronegative. Both conserved end residues are part of each CDR3. Each record gives: D gene, clone size, J gene, V gene, CDR3 protein, CDR3 DNA. A D gene is named only where the DNA matches it firmly. Clone size is stated in some rows and not others, as once, few, many or a class when expanded.

d_call: -
clone_size: -
j_call: TRBJ2-5
v_call: TRBV2
cdr3_aa: CASSAQETQYF
cdr3_nt: TGTGCCAGCAGTGCACAAGAGACCCAGTACTTC

d_call: -
clone_size: -
j_call: TRBJ1-2
v_call: TRBV28
cdr3_aa: CASSGPTVYGYTF
cdr3_nt: TGTGCCAGCAGCGGACCGACAGTCTATGGCTACACCTTC

d_call: TRBD2
clone_size: once
j_call: TRBJ2-2
v_call: TRBV10-3
cdr3_aa: CAISDPGGVTGELFF
cdr3_nt: TGTGCCATCAGTGACCCGGGGGGAGTCACCGGGGAGCTGTTTTTT

d_call: TRBD2
clone_size: -
j_call: TRBJ2-5
v_call: TRBV6-1
cdr3_aa: CASSRTSSQETQYF
cdr3_nt: TGTGCCAGCAGTCGGACTAGCTCCCAAGAGACCCAGTACTTC

d_call: -
clone_size: -
j_call: TRBJ1-3
v_call: TRBV30
cdr3_aa: CAWSGRISGNTIYF
cdr3_nt: TGTGCCTGGAGTGGCAGGATCTCTGGAAACACCATATATTTT

d_call: -
clone_size: -
j_call: TRBJ1-5
v_call: TRBV5-1
cdr3_aa: CASSKTGDPNQPQHF
cdr3_nt: TGCGCCAGCAGTAAGACAGGAGATCCGAATCAGCCCCAGCATTTT

d_call: -
clone_size: -
j_call: TRBJ2-5
v_call: TRBV6-5
cdr3_aa: CASSYSGRVVETQYF
cdr3_nt: TGTGCCAGCAGTTACTCGGGCAGGGTAGTGGAGACCCAGTACTTC

d_call: -
clone_size: -
j_call: TRBJ2-7
v_call: TRBV27
cdr3_aa: CASSYSTGAFYEQYF
cdr3_nt: TGTGCCAGCAGTTACTCGACAGGAGCCTTCTACGAGCAGTACTTC

d_call: -
clone_size: -
j_call: TRBJ1-1
v_call: TRBV20-1
cdr3_aa: CSARPRVGAFF
cdr3_nt: TGCAGTGCTAGACCTCGCGTTGGAGCTTTCTTT

d_call: -
clone_size: -
j_call: TRBJ2-2
v_call: TRBV29-1
cdr3_aa: CSVEGGAANTGELFF
cdr3_nt: TGCAGCGTTGAGGGGGGGGCTGCGAACACCGGGGAGCTGTTTTTT

d_call: -
clone_size: -
j_call: TRBJ1-1
v_call: TRBV19
cdr3_aa: CASSTPSNTEAFF
cdr3_nt: TGTGCCAGTAGTACCCCGTCGAACACTGAAGCTTTCTTT

d_call: TRBD2
clone_size: -
j_call: TRBJ2-3
v_call: TRBV6-1
cdr3_aa: CASSEAGGGTDTQYF
cdr3_nt: TGTGCCAGCAGTGAAGCTGGGGGGGGCACAGATACGCAGTATTTT

d_call: -
clone_size: -
j_call: TRBJ2-7
v_call: TRBV11-3
cdr3_aa: CASSRGPTYEQYF
cdr3_nt: TGTGCCAGCAGCCGCGGGCCGACCTACGAGCAGTACTTC

d_call: -
clone_size: -
j_call: TRBJ1-3
v_call: TRBV5-1
cdr3_aa: CASSLGEGGNTIYF
cdr3_nt: TGCGCCAGCAGCTTAGGGGAAGGAGGAAACACCATATATTTT

d_call: -
clone_size: -
j_call: TRBJ1-2
v_call: TRBV19
cdr3_aa: CASSGGGSGYGYTF
cdr3_nt: TGTGCCAGTAGTGGAGGCGGGAGCGGCTATGGCTACACCTTC

d_call: TRBD1
clone_size: -
j_call: TRBJ2-7
v_call: TRBV28
cdr3_aa: CASSLRGPPLDQYF
cdr3_nt: TGTGCCAGCAGTTTAAGGGGGCCTCCTCTAGACCAGTACTTC

d_call: TRBD2
clone_size: -
j_call: TRBJ2-2
v_call: TRBV5-1
cdr3_aa: CASSLWSGRATGELFF
cdr3_nt: TGCGCCAGCAGCTTGTGGAGCGGGAGGGCCACCGGGGAGCTGTTTTTT

d_call: TRBD1
clone_size: -
j_call: TRBJ1-3
v_call: TRBV5-1
cdr3_aa: CASSLNPGQSISGNTIYF
cdr3_nt: TGCGCCAGCAGCTTGAACCCGGGACAGAGTATCTCTGGAAACACCATATATTTT

d_call: -
clone_size: -
j_call: TRBJ2-7
v_call: TRBV6-5
cdr3_aa: CASSLGLYLYEQYF
cdr3_nt: TGTGCCAGCAGTTTGGGACTGTACCTATACGAGCAGTACTTC

d_call: TRBD2
clone_size: -
j_call: TRBJ2-3
v_call: TRBV23-1
cdr3_aa: CASSQSAGVSTDTQYF
cdr3_nt: TGCGCCAGCAGTCAATCGGCGGGAGTGAGCACAGATACGCAGTATTTT

d_call: -
clone_size: -
j_call: TRBJ2-7
v_call: TRBV9
cdr3_aa: CASSVDPGASYEQYF
cdr3_nt: TGTGCCAGCAGCGTAGACCCAGGGGCTTCCTACGAGCAGTACTTC

d_call: -
clone_size: -
j_call: TRBJ2-5
v_call: TRBV11-2
cdr3_aa: CASSLRRGQKTQYF
cdr3_nt: TGTGCCAGCAGCTTAAGGAGGGGGCAAAAGACCCAGTACTTC

d_call: TRBD1
clone_size: -
j_call: TRBJ1-4
v_call: TRBV5-1
cdr3_aa: CASSLGQGATNEKLFF
cdr3_nt: TGCGCCAGCAGCTTGGGACAGGGCGCAACTAATGAAAAACTGTTTTTT

d_call: -
clone_size: few
j_call: TRBJ2-7
v_call: TRBV5-1
cdr3_aa: CASSLTITRAYEQYF
cdr3_nt: TGCGCCAGCAGCTTGACCATTACTAGAGCCTACGAGCAGTACTTC

d_call: -
clone_size: -
j_call: TRBJ2-1
v_call: TRBV23-1
cdr3_aa: CASSHLGGSGNEQFF
cdr3_nt: TGCGCCAGCAGTCATTTAGGAGGGAGTGGCAATGAGCAGTTCTTC

d_call: -
clone_size: -
j_call: TRBJ1-5
v_call: TRBV10-2
cdr3_aa: CASSDPREDQPQHF
cdr3_nt: TGCGCCAGCAGTGACCCCAGGGAGGATCAGCCCCAGCATTTT

d_call: -
clone_size: -
j_call: TRBJ2-7
v_call: TRBV7-8
cdr3_aa: CASSLKGDLVVHKSYEQYF
cdr3_nt: TGTGCCAGCAGCTTAAAAGGGGATTTAGTCGTCCACAAGTCCTACGAGCAGTACTTC

d_call: -
clone_size: -
j_call: TRBJ2-3
v_call: TRBV27
cdr3_aa: CASTPRRRPRDADTQYF
cdr3_nt: TGTGCCAGCACCCCGCGTCGGAGACCTAGAGACGCAGATACGCAGTATTTT

d_call: -
clone_size: -
j_call: TRBJ1-2
v_call: TRBV10-1
cdr3_aa: CAPGSHRYHYGYTF
cdr3_nt: TGCGCGCCGGGGAGCCACCGATACCACTATGGCTACACCTTC

d_call: -
clone_size: once
j_call: TRBJ1-1
v_call: TRBV14
cdr3_aa: CASSRRTLNTEAFF
cdr3_nt: TGTGCCAGCAGCCGACGGACTTTGAACACTGAAGCTTTCTTT

d_call: TRBD1
clone_size: -
j_call: TRBJ2-7
v_call: TRBV19
cdr3_aa: CASSIGSGRGLGYEQYF
cdr3_nt: TGTGCCAGTAGTATAGGATCGGGAAGGGGGCTGGGCTACGAGCAGTACTTC

d_call: -
clone_size: once
j_call: TRBJ2-7
v_call: TRBV7-2
cdr3_aa: CASSLDSGSYEQYF
cdr3_nt: TGTGCCAGCAGCTTAGATAGCGGTTCCTACGAGCAGTACTTC

d_call: TRBD2
clone_size: -
j_call: TRBJ2-1
v_call: TRBV6-4
cdr3_aa: CASSKAGGPNEQFF
cdr3_nt: TGTGCCAGCAGTAAGGCGGGAGGGCCGAATGAGCAGTTCTTC

d_call: TRBD2
clone_size: -
j_call: TRBJ2-2
v_call: TRBV25-1
cdr3_aa: CASSSTSGRLGELFF
cdr3_nt: TGTGCCAGCTCCTCGACTAGCGGGAGACTCGGGGAGCTGTTTTTT

d_call: TRBD1
clone_size: -
j_call: TRBJ2-7
v_call: TRBV5-4
cdr3_aa: CASSFPGQVSYEQYF
cdr3_nt: TGTGCCAGCAGCTTCCCCGGACAGGTCTCCTACGAGCAGTACTTC

d_call: -
clone_size: -
j_call: TRBJ1-2
v_call: TRBV11-1
cdr3_aa: CASSASGVRGYTF
cdr3_nt: TGTGCCAGCAGCGCCTCGGGGGTGCGTGGCTACACCTTC

d_call: TRBD2
clone_size: -
j_call: TRBJ2-7
v_call: TRBV7-9
cdr3_aa: CASSRLFVREQLGEQYF
cdr3_nt: TGTGCCAGCAGCCGACTCTTTGTGCGGGAGCAACTCGGTGAGCAGTACTTC

d_call: TRBD2
clone_size: -
j_call: TRBJ2-3
v_call: TRBV5-1
cdr3_aa: CASSLGLAGDTQYF
cdr3_nt: TGCGCCAGCAGCTTGGGACTAGCGGGAGATACGCAGTATTTT

d_call: TRBD1
clone_size: -
j_call: TRBJ1-2
v_call: TRBV30
cdr3_aa: CALLDRGTDRGYGYTF
cdr3_nt: TGTGCCTTGCTCGACAGGGGCACTGACAGGGGGTATGGCTACACCTTC

d_call: TRBD1
clone_size: -
j_call: TRBJ2-1
v_call: TRBV4-1
cdr3_aa: CASSQGGQGYNEQFF
cdr3_nt: TGCGCCAGCAGCCAAGGAGGACAGGGGTACAATGAGCAGTTCTTC

d_call: TRBD1
clone_size: once
j_call: TRBJ1-2
v_call: TRBV6-1
cdr3_aa: CASSETGHGYTF
cdr3_nt: TGTGCCAGCAGTGAGACAGGGCATGGCTACACCTTC

d_call: TRBD1
clone_size: -
j_call: TRBJ1-5
v_call: TRBV27
cdr3_aa: CASAAGGPYQPQHF
cdr3_nt: TGTGCCAGCGCGGCAGGGGGCCCCTATCAGCCCCAGCATTTT

d_call: TRBD2
clone_size: -
j_call: TRBJ2-1
v_call: TRBV19
cdr3_aa: CASSMPGGTSYEQFF
cdr3_nt: TGTGCCAGTAGTATGCCAGGGGGGACTAGCTACGAGCAGTTCTTC

d_call: TRBD2
clone_size: -
j_call: TRBJ2-2
v_call: TRBV7-3
cdr3_aa: CASSLTSGGAGELFF
cdr3_nt: TGTGCCAGCAGCTTAACTAGCGGGGGGGCCGGGGAGCTGTTTTTT

d_call: -
clone_size: -
j_call: TRBJ2-7
v_call: TRBV11-2
cdr3_aa: CASSSTASYEQYF
cdr3_nt: TGTGCCAGCAGCTCGACAGCCTCCTACGAGCAGTACTTC

d_call: -
clone_size: few
j_call: TRBJ2-7
v_call: TRBV7-2
cdr3_aa: CASSLGQASSYEQYF
cdr3_nt: TGTGCCAGCAGCTTGGGGCAGGCGAGCTCCTACGAGCAGTACTTC

d_call: TRBD2
clone_size: -
j_call: TRBJ2-7
v_call: TRBV6-5
cdr3_aa: CASSSPGLADHEQYF
cdr3_nt: TGTGCCAGCAGTTCCCCGGGACTAGCGGACCACGAGCAGTACTTC

d_call: TRBD1
clone_size: -
j_call: TRBJ1-1
v_call: TRBV5-1
cdr3_aa: CASSPTGQGAGTEAFF
cdr3_nt: TGCGCCAGCAGCCCGACTGGACAGGGGGCAGGGACTGAAGCTTTCTTT

d_call: TRBD1
clone_size: -
j_call: TRBJ2-1
v_call: TRBV11-2
cdr3_aa: CASRYQAGTGRDEQFF
cdr3_nt: TGTGCCAGCAGATACCAAGCCGGGACAGGGCGGGATGAGCAGTTCTTC

d_call: -
clone_size: -
j_call: TRBJ2-5
v_call: TRBV4-1
cdr3_aa: CASSQGAGEETQYF
cdr3_nt: TGCGCCAGCAGCCAAGGCGCAGGGGAAGAGACCCAGTACTTC

d_call: -
clone_size: -
j_call: TRBJ2-7
v_call: TRBV6-6
cdr3_aa: CASSYSRGYYEQYF
cdr3_nt: TGTGCCAGCAGTTACTCCCGGGGATACTACGAGCAGTACTTC

d_call: -
clone_size: -
j_call: TRBJ1-3
v_call: TRBV29-1
cdr3_aa: CSVEGLWGNTIYF
cdr3_nt: TGCAGCGTAGAGGGACTTTGGGGAAACACCATATATTTT

d_call: TRBD1
clone_size: -
j_call: TRBJ2-7
v_call: TRBV7-6
cdr3_aa: CASSFSALTGGSYEQYF
cdr3_nt: TGTGCCAGCAGCTTCTCCGCCTTAACAGGGGGTTCCTACGAGCAGTACTTC

d_call: TRBD1
clone_size: -
j_call: TRBJ1-1
v_call: TRBV6-5
cdr3_aa: CASGQGQEAFF
cdr3_nt: TGTGCCAGCGGACAGGGGCAGGAAGCTTTCTTT

d_call: TRBD1
clone_size: -
j_call: TRBJ2-5
v_call: TRBV6-6
cdr3_aa: CASRPGGVETQYF
cdr3_nt: TGTGCCAGCAGACCAGGGGGCGTGGAGACCCAGTACTTC

d_call: TRBD1
clone_size: once
j_call: TRBJ1-2
v_call: TRBV5-6
cdr3_aa: CASSLRGTGSNYGYTF
cdr3_nt: TGTGCCAGCAGCCTCCGGGGGACAGGGTCTAACTATGGCTACACCTTC

d_call: TRBD1
clone_size: -
j_call: TRBJ2-7
v_call: TRBV6-6
cdr3_aa: CASSYYPGQGVGQYF
cdr3_nt: TGTGCCAGCAGTTACTACCCTGGACAGGGAGTAGGGCAGTACTTC